A selection of T cell receptor beta chains follows, all from one sample in a study of control samples from healthy donors and cancer patients. Here immunoSEQ multiplex PCR was the method, and the copy in TCRdb shows in-frame clones only, minus some. The sample includes around 130,000 clones, more than 85% of them seen just once. Source material: PBMCs. These TCRs come from a man aged 50 or older with head and neck cancer. Each CDR3 is given with its conserved first and last residue. A D gene is named only where the DNA matches it firmly. Clone size is shown for a subset of rows, as once, few, many or a class of expanded clone.

D gene	V gene	J gene	clone size	CDR3 protein	CDR3 DNA
TRBD1	TRBV30	TRBJ2-2	once	CAHTGANTGELFF	TGTGCCCACACAGGGGCGAACACCGGGGAGCTGTTTTTT
-	TRBV5-1	TRBJ1-3	-	CASRPSSGNTIYF	TGCGCCAGCAGGCCGTCCTCTGGAAACACCATATATTTT
TRBD2	TRBV6-6	TRBJ2-5	-	CASSRRRGRAPQETQYF	TGTGCCAGCAGTCGGCGCCGCGGGAGGGCGCCACAAGAGACCCAGTACTTC
TRBD2	TRBV5-4	TRBJ2-2	once	CASSLGGSGGARTGELFF	TGTGCCAGCAGCTTGGGCGGTAGCGGGGGGGCGAGGACCGGGGAGCTGTTTTTT
-	TRBV15	TRBJ2-2	-	CATSRLKNSRYTGELFF	TGTGCCACCAGCAGACTTAAAAACTCAAGGTACACCGGGGAGCTGTTTTTT
-	TRBV7-2	TRBJ2-5	-	CASSLPGAQTQYF	TGTGCCAGCAGCTTACCCGGGGCTCAGACCCAGTACTTC
TRBD2	TRBV6-4	TRBJ2-3	-	CASSSTGTSGGAPDTQYF	TGTGCCAGCAGTTCCACCGGGACTAGCGGGGGGGCCCCAGATACGCAGTATTTT
-	TRBV5-5	TRBJ2-7	-	CASSLGRDGPYEQYF	TGTGCCAGCAGCTTAGGACGGGACGGCCCCTACGAGCAGTACTTC
-	TRBV6-5	TRBJ2-7	-	CASSYSILGTYEQYF	TGTGCCAGCAGTTACTCGATTCTCGGAACCTACGAGCAGTACTTC
TRBD1	TRBV30	TRBJ1-2	-	CAWSAQGTNYGYTF	TGTGCCTGGAGCGCACAGGGGACTAACTATGGCTACACCTTC
-	TRBV27	TRBJ1-5	-	CASSHGAGAQHF	TGTGCCAGCAGTCATGGGGCGGGTGCCCAGCATTTT
-	TRBV28	TRBJ2-7	-	CASHRDVYEQYF	TGTGCCAGCCACAGGGACGTCTACGAGCAGTACTTC
TRBD1	TRBV28	TRBJ2-1	-	CASSLQGAAGEQFF	TGTGCCAGCAGTTTGCAGGGGGCTGCGGGTGAGCAGTTCTTC
TRBD1	TRBV10-3	TRBJ2-7	-	CAISPGQGGYEQYF	TGTGCCATCAGTCCCGGACAGGGAGGCTACGAGCAGTACTTC
-	TRBV28	TRBJ1-5	once	CASSLWSYGEKGNQPQHF	TGTGCCAGCAGTTTATGGTCCTACGGGGAGAAGGGCAATCAGCCCCAGCATTTT
-	TRBV4-2	TRBJ1-5	-	CASSQDEDSWSKPQHF	TGTGCCAGCAGCCAAGATGAGGACAGTTGGAGCAAGCCCCAGCATTTT
-	TRBV2	TRBJ1-3	-	CASSGGRGGRPGNTIYF	TGTGCCAGCAGTGGGGGCCGGGGGGGGAGGCCTGGAAACACCATATATTTT
TRBD1	TRBV14	TRBJ1-1	-	CASSHSGQGEEAFF	TGTGCCAGCAGCCACTCGGGACAGGGAGAGGAAGCTTTCTTT
-	TRBV27	TRBJ1-5	-	CASSLDRDQPQHF	TGTGCCAGCAGTTTAGATAGGGATCAGCCCCAGCATTTT
-	TRBV7-9	TRBJ1-2	-	CASSLFRTYNYGYTF	TGTGCCAGCAGTTTATTTCGGACGTACAACTATGGCTACACCTTC
-	TRBV3-1/TRBV3-2	TRBJ1-5	-	CASSQGPGRQPQHF	TGTGCCAGCAGCCAAGGTCCGGGGAGACAGCCCCAGCATTTT
-	TRBV9	TRBJ2-7	-	CASSVLSFGEQYF	TGTGCCAGCAGCGTCCTTAGCTTTGGCGAGCAGTACTTC
-	TRBV3-1/TRBV3-2	TRBJ1-3	-	CASSYFSYGTSSGNTIYF	TGTGCCAGCAGCTACTTTTCCTACGGGACGAGCTCTGGAAACACCATATATTTT
-	TRBV6-5	TRBJ1-1	-	CASSRDDTEAFF	TGTGCCAGCAGCAGGGACGATACTGAAGCTTTCTTT
-	TRBV11-2	TRBJ1-2	-	CATRWRGEGDGYTF	TGTGCCACTCGGTGGCGGGGGGAAGGGGATGGCTACACCTTC
-	TRBV5-8	TRBJ2-5	-	CASSLMGAKETQYF	TGTGCCAGCAGCTTGATGGGGGCCAAAGAGACCCAGTACTTC
-	TRBV7-3	TRBJ1-3	-	CASNRTQLNTIYF	TGTGCCAGCAACCGAACCCAGCTGAACACCATATATTTT
-	TRBV7-9	TRBJ2-6	few	CASSLAGANVLTF	TGTGCCAGCAGCTTAGCTGGGGCCAACGTCCTGACTTTC
TRBD1	TRBV6-5	TRBJ1-5	-	CASSSDRAYSNQPQHF	TGTGCCAGCAGTTCGGACAGGGCTTATAGCAATCAGCCCCAGCATTTT
TRBD2	TRBV28	TRBJ2-7	-	CASLTSAYEQYF	TGTGCCAGCCTGACTAGCGCCTACGAGCAGTACTTC
TRBD1	TRBV6-2/TRBV6-3	TRBJ2-6	once	CASRPGQGASSGANVLTF	TGTGCCAGCAGACCTGGACAGGGGGCCAGCTCTGGGGCCAACGTCCTGACTTTC
-	TRBV10-2	TRBJ2-1	-	CASRTGRYEQFF	TGCGCCAGCAGGACCGGCAGGTATGAGCAGTTCTTC
-	TRBV6-2/TRBV6-3	TRBJ2-3	-	CASSSHQLAETDTQYF	TGTGCCAGCAGTTCTCATCAACTAGCAGAGACAGATACGCAGTATTTT
TRBD1	TRBV6-1	TRBJ1-3	once	CASSEYGTDHGNTIYF	TGTGCCAGCAGTGAATATGGGACAGACCATGGAAACACCATATATTTT
TRBD2	TRBV11-2	TRBJ2-1	-	CASSLAGGPYNEQFF	TGTGCCAGCAGCTTAGCGGGGGGACCCTACAATGAGCAGTTCTTC
-	TRBV3-1/TRBV3-2	TRBJ2-1	-	CASSQEPGVFSYNEQFF	TGTGCCAGCAGCCAAGAACCAGGGGTCTTCTCCTACAATGAGCAGTTCTTC
TRBD1	TRBV2	TRBJ1-2	-	CASRDRGYGYTF	TGTGCCAGCAGGGACAGGGGCTATGGCTACACCTTC
TRBD1	TRBV28	TRBJ2-6	-	CASRGQTGANVLTF	TGTGCCAGCAGGGGACAGACTGGGGCCAACGTCCTGACTTTC
-	TRBV7-2	TRBJ1-2	-	CASSHDSIYGYTF	TGTGCCAGCAGCCACGACAGTATCTATGGCTACACCTTC
-	TRBV4-2	TRBJ1-2	-	CASSPGRGDGYYGYTF	TGTGCCAGCAGCCCCGGAAGGGGGGACGGCTACTATGGCTACACCTTC
TRBD2	TRBV9	TRBJ2-3	-	CASSVGGLALDTQYF	TGTGCCAGCAGCGTAGGGGGACTAGCGCTAGATACGCAGTATTTT
TRBD1	TRBV12-3/TRBV12-4	TRBJ1-5	-	CASRQGENQPQHF	TGTGCCAGCCGACAGGGTGAGAATCAGCCCCAGCATTTT
-	TRBV7-2	TRBJ2-3	-	CASSFGLITDTQYF	TGTGCCAGCAGCTTCGGGCTCATCACAGATACGCAGTATTTT
TRBD1	TRBV7-9	TRBJ1-4	-	CASSSYKKGQTQEKLFF	TGTGCCAGCAGCTCATACAAAAAGGGACAGACCCAGGAAAAACTGTTTTTT
-	TRBV30	TRBJ2-1	once	CAWGKRAGRPWNEQFF	TGTGCCTGGGGCAAAAGGGCAGGGCGACCTTGGAATGAGCAGTTCTTC
TRBD1	TRBV10-2	TRBJ1-2	-	CAISRGGGEGGYTF	TGCGCCATCTCACGGGGAGGGGGCGAAGGTGGCTACACCTTC
-	TRBV14	TRBJ1-2	-	CASSPDLIVGYGYTF	TGTGCCAGCAGTCCCGACCTAATTGTTGGCTATGGCTACACCTTC
TRBD2	TRBV28	TRBJ2-3	-	CASSLWGSSGGSTDTQYF	TGTGCCAGCAGTTTGTGGGGGAGTAGCGGGGGTAGCACAGATACGCAGTATTTT
TRBD1	TRBV4-3	TRBJ2-1	-	CASSQAGQGNEQFF	TGCGCCAGCAGCCAAGCGGGACAGGGCAATGAGCAGTTCTTC
-	TRBV6-5	TRBJ2-5	-	CASSPDRRGPRAQYF	TGTGCCAGCAGTCCCGACAGGAGGGGTCCTCGGGCCCAGTACTTC
TRBD1	TRBV3-1/TRBV3-2	TRBJ1-2	-	CASSGGQVYYTF	TGTGCCAGCAGTGGCGGACAGGTTTACTACACCTTC
TRBD1	TRBV2	TRBJ2-7	-	CASSEWAGGAEQYF	TGTGCCAGCAGTGAATGGGCAGGGGGCGCCGAGCAGTACTTC
-	TRBV18	TRBJ2-3	-	CASSGLAPRSTDTQYF	TGTGCCAGCTCAGGCCTAGCTCCTCGCAGCACAGATACGCAGTATTTT